The entry below gives a single TCR beta chain sequence along with its context. These data come from a study of shared clonotypes between healthy human individuals. The repertoire was sequenced with immunoSEQ multiplex PCR; TCRdb's copy has only in-frame clones and lacks some. Among around 1.4 million clones listed, around 98.5% were seen once. V was clipped by 1 base and J by 4 bases; unmatched bases: 3. The CDR3 covers 14 residues. Germline assignment: CDR1 SGHTA and CDR2 FQGNSA. This TCR came from a young man in good health. The V gene is TRBV7-2, the J gene TRBJ2-7; 8 bases fit TRBD2. The source material was naive CD4+ T cells sorted from blood. Subset given: CD45RA+ positively selected. CDR3 sequence (DNA): TGTGCCAGCAGCTTAGACGCGGGAGGATACGAGCAGTACTTC. Translation: CASSLDAGGYEQYF.